The 9 T cell receptor beta chains listed next were all sequenced from one sample in a study of Tregs in tolerant kidney transplant recipients (dated by TCRdb to between 2018 and 2020). The library was generated by the immunoSEQ multiplex PCR assay. The source is immuneACCESS, and TCRdb retained only in-frame sequences with V and J called. Part of the clones is not carried over; for the studies checked, unresolved V genes explain less than half of this, and the remainder is unexplained. This sample gives 100,000 or so clones in total; roughly 93% of them show up just once. The biggest ten clones account for 1.5% to 2% of the sample. The transplants used related donors along with nonmyeloablative bone marrow transplantation, and in the human trials mixed chimerism was transient. The sample consisted of CD4+ T cells from blood (PBMCs), taken 12 months after the transplant. These receptors were collected from a human patient who received a combined kidney and bone marrow transplant. After a transplant, some T cells may have been passed on by the graft donor.

The chain recombines TRBV7-2 with TRBJ2-7; tentative D call: TRBD2 (7 bases). Trimming removed 0 bases from V and 3 bases from J, with 15 bases in between. The CDR3 has 16 residues. The germline gives CDR1 SGHTA, CDR2 FQGNSA. Here the CDR3 reads CASSLAWGRGYYEQYF. The CDR3 DNA follows: TGTGCCAGCAGCTTAGCGTGGGGGAGGGGGTACTACGAGCAGTACTTC. The full variable domain, with the rest looked up from reference TRBV7-2 and TRBJ2-7, is GAGVSQSPSNKVTEKGKDVELRCDPISGHTALYWYRQSLGQGLEFLIYFQGNSAPDKSGLPSDRFSAERTGGSVSTLTIQRTQQEDSAVYLCASSLAWGRGYYEQYFGPGTRLTVT.

The gene calls are TRBV5-1 and TRBJ1-2; possible D gene TRBD1, 5 bases. Germline-derived CDR1 and CDR2 are SGHRS and YFSETQ. V gave up 0 bases and J gave up 4 bases, with 7 bases separating them. The CDR3 covers 13 residues. The CDR3, as DNA: TGCGCCAGCAGCTTGGACCAGGGCTATGGCTACACCTTC. Its translation is CASSLDQGYGYTF.

This rearrangement joins TRBV5-6 to TRBJ2-1; weak D call: TRBD2 (6 bases). CDR1 is SGHDT, CDR2 YYEEEE, per germline. The CDR3 runs to 14 residues. Deletions cut 0 bases from V and 9 bases from J, with 13 bases between. The CDR3 nucleotides read TGTGCCAGCAGCTTGGAGCTAGCGTGGGGTGAGCAGTTCTTC. Protein product: CASSLELAWGEQFF.

V and J are TRBV7-9 and TRBJ2-2; TRBD2 matches 7 bases. V dropped 5 bases and J dropped 2; count of bases not matched to a gene: 5. The CDR3 is 15 amino acids. Germline V gives CDR1 SEHNR, CDR2 FQNEAQ (reference sequence). The DNA of the CDR3 is TGTGCCAGCAGCATGACTAGCAAAAACACCGGGGAGCTGTTTTTT. It codes for CASSMTSKNTGELFF.

On this clone itself: The junction differs from germline at one of its ends, possibly a read error. CDR3 in DNA: TGTGCCAGCAGCCAAGATTTGCAGGGGCACCAGGAGACCCAGTACTTC. Translating it yields CASSQDLQGHQETQYF. This chain connects TRBV4-2 to TRBJ2-5; tentatively, D is TRBD1 (6 bases). Germline CDR1 is LGHNA and CDR2 is YNFKEQ. CDR3 length: 16 residues.

V and J are TRBV5-5 and TRBJ2-7; perhaps TRBD1 as D (6 bases). Germline values: CDR1 SGHKS, CDR2 YYEKEE (reference sequence). CDR3 length: 15 amino acids. V lost 0 bases, J lost 2 bases, and 12 bases lay in between. The CDR3 sequence: CASSLATGLAYEQYF. The CDR3 coding sequence is TGTGCCAGCAGCTTGGCTACAGGGCTAGCCTACGAGCAGTACTTC.

This chain uses TRBV4-2 with TRBJ1-2, with 7 nucleotides matching TRBD1. Germline V gives CDR1 LGHNA, CDR2 YNFKEQ. After removal of 0 bases from V and 6 bases from J, the junction contained 7 bases not matched to a gene. The CDR3 is made up of 15 amino acids. The CDR3 nucleotides read TGTGCCAGCAGCCAAGAAGGGGGCAGGCAACATGGCTACACCTTC. Protein: CASSQEGGRQHGYTF.

The J gene is TRBJ1-3, the V gene TRBV25-1, with 7 nucleotides matching TRBD1. The CDR3 spans 16 residues. CDR1 and CDR2 from the germline V gene are MGHDK and SYGVNS. The J segment lost 0 bases and the V segment lost 7 bases, leaving 9 bases of the junction unmatched. The CDR3 spells CASTSTGILSGNTIYF. CDR3 nucleotide sequence: TGTGCCAGCACTTCGACAGGGATACTCTCTGGAAACACCATATATTTT.

V gene TRBV29-1 combines with J gene TRBJ1-1; tentative D call: TRBD1 (6 bases). Trimming pared 4 bases from V and 1 base from J, leaving 10 bases between. The germline gives CDR1 SQVTM, CDR2 ANQGSEA. The CDR3 runs 13 residues. CDR3 in DNA: TGCAGCGTTGCCCAGGGGAAGAACACTGAAGCTTTCTTT. Translated: CSVAQGKNTEAFF.